This T cell receptor beta chain was profiled in a study of blood T cell repertoires in COVID-19. The data were produced by immunoSEQ multiplex PCR, yet TCRdb's version contains in-frame clones alone and is incomplete. Among 150,000 to 200,000 clones listed, approximately 85% were seen once. The CDR3 has 14 amino acids. Germline-derived CDR1 and CDR2 are MDHEN and SYDVKM. J was trimmed by 2 bases and V by 9 bases; bases with no gene match: 9. This clone was seen once. This TCR was recovered from a woman at least 80 years old with acute or convalescent COVID-19. The source material was peripheral blood. The rearrangement uses TRBV28 and TRBJ2-7; TRBD1 agrees at 8 bases. CDR3 nucleotides: TGTGCCAGTAGGCCGGGGACAGGCGCCTACGAGCAGTACTTC. Amino acids: CASRPGTGAYEQYF.